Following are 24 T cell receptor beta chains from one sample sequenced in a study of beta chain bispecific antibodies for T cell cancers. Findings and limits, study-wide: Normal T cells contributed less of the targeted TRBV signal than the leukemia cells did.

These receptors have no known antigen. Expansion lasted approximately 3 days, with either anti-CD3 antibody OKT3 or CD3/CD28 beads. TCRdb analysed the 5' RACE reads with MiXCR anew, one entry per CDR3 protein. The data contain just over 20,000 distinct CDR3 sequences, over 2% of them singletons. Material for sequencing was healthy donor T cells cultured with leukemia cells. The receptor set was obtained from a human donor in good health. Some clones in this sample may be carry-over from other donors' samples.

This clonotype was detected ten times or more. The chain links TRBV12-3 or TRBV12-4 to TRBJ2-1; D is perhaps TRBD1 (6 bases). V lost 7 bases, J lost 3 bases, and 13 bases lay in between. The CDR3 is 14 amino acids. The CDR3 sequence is CASNPDSNYNEQFF. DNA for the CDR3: TGTGCCAGCAATCCGGACAGTAACTACAATGAGCAGTTCTTC.

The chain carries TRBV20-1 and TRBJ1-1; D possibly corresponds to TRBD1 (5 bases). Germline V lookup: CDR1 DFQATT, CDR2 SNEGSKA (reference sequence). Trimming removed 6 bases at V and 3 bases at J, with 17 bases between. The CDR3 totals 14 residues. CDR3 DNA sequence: TGCAGTGCCCCGAGGGGAAATCAGGACACTGAAGCTTTCTTT. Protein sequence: CSAPRGNQDTEAFF.

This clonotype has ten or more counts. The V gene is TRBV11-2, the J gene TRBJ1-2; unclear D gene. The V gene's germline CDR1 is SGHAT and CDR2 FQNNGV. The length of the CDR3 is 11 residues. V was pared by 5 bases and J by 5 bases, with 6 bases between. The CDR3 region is CASSARYGYTF. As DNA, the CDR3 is TGTGCCAGCAGCGCTCGTTATGGCTACACCTTC.

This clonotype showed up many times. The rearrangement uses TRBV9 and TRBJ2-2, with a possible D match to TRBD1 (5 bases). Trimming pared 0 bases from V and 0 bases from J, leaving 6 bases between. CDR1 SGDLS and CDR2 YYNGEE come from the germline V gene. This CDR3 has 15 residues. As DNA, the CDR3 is TGTGCCAGCAGCGTAGGGGGCTCGAACACCGGGGAGCTGTTTTTT. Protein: CASSVGGSNTGELFF.

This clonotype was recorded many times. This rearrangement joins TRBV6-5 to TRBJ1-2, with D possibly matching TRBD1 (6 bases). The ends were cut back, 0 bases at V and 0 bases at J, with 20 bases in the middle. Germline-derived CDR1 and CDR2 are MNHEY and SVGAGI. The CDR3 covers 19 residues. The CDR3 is CASSYSPPGTPPTNYGYTF. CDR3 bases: TGTGCCAGCAGTTACTCCCCTCCCGGGACACCCCCCACTAACTATGGCTACACCTTC.

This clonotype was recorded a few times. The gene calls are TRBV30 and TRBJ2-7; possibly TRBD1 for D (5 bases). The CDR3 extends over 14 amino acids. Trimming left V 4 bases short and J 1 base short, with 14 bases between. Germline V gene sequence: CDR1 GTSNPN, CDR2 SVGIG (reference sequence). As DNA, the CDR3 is TGTGCCTGGAATATGGCAGGGTCGTCCTACGAGCAGTACTTC. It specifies CAWNMAGSSYEQYF.

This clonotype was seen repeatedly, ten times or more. The CDR3 is CASSPALNTEAFF. CDR3 in DNA: TGTGCCAGCAGTCCGGCGTTGAACACTGAAGCTTTCTTT. The V and J genes are TRBV6-5 and TRBJ1-1; D remains unclear. Trimming shortened V by 5 bases and J by 0 bases, and 7 bases separated the two germline ends. The CDR3 contains 13 residues. Germline CDR1 reads MNHEY; CDR2 reads SVGAGI.

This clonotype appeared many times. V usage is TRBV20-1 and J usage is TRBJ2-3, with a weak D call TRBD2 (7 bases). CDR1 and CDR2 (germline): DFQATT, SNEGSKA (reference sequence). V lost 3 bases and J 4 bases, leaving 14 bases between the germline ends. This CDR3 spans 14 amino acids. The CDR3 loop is CSASWGGHPDTQYF. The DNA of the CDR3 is TGCAGTGCTAGTTGGGGGGGGCACCCAGATACGCAGTATTTT.

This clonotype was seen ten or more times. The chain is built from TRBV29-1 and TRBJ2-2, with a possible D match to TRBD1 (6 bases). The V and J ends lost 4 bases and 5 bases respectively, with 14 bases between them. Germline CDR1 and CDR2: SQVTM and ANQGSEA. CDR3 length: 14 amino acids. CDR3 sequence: CSVGAGEFTGELFF. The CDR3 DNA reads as TGCAGCGTTGGCGCAGGGGAATTTACCGGGGAGCTGTTTTTT.

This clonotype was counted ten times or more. The CDR3 is CASSQEEETQYF. The CDR3 nucleotides read TGTGCCAGCAGCCAAGAGGAAGAGACCCAGTACTTC. The chain carries TRBV3-1 and TRBJ2-5; D is undetermined. CDR3 length: 12 residues. V lost 0 bases, J lost 3 bases, and 2 bases lay in between. Germline CDR1 LGHDT, CDR2 YNNKEL (reference sequence).

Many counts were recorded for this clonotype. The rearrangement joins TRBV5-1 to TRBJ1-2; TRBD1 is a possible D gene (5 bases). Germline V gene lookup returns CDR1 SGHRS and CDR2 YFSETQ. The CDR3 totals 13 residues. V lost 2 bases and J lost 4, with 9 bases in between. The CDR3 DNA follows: TGCGCCAGCAGCTTTGAGGGGAGCTATGGCTACACCTTC. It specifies CASSFEGSYGYTF.

The CDR3 nucleotides read TGTGCCAGCAGCTTCGCAGTGGGGACTGAAGCTTTCTTT. Amino acid sequence: CASSFAVGTEAFF. The chain recombines TRBV5-4 with TRBJ1-1; D is ambiguous. CDR1 and CDR2 (germline): SGHNT, YYREEE (reference sequence). Trimming took 2 bases from V and 5 from J, leaving 10 bases between them. The CDR3 runs 13 residues.

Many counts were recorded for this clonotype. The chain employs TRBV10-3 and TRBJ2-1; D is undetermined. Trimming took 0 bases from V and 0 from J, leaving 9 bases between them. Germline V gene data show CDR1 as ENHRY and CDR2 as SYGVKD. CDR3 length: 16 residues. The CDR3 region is CAISESMAGSYNEQFF. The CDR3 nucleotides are TGTGCCATCAGTGAGTCGATGGCCGGCTCCTACAATGAGCAGTTCTTC.

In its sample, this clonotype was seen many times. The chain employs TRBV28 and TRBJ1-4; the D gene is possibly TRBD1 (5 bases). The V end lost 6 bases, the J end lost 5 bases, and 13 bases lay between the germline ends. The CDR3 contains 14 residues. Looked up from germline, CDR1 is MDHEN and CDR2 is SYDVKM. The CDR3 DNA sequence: TGTGCCAGCAGCCCTTGGCAGGGAAATGAAAAACTGTTTTTT. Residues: CASSPWQGNEKLFF.

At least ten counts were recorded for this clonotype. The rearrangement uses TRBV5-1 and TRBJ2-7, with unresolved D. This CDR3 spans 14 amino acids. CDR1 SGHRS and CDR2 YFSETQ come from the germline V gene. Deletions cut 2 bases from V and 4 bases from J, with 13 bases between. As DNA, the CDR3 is TGCGCCAGCAGCTTTCTGACGGTAGGGTACGAGCAGTACTTC. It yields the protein CASSFLTVGYEQYF.

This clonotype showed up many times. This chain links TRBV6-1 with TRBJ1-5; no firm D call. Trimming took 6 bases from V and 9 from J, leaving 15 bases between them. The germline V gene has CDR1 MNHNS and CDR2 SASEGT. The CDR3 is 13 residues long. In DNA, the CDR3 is TGTGCCAGCAGCCCCACCGGTAAGGTGCCCCAGCATTTT. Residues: CASSPTGKVPQHF.

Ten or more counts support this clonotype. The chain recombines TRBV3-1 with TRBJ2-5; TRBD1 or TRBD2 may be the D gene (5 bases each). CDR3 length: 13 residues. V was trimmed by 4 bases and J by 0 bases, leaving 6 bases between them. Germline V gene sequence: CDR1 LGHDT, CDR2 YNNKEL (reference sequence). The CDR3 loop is CASSRGDQETQYF. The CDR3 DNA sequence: TGTGCCAGCAGCCGAGGGGACCAAGAGACCCAGTACTTC.

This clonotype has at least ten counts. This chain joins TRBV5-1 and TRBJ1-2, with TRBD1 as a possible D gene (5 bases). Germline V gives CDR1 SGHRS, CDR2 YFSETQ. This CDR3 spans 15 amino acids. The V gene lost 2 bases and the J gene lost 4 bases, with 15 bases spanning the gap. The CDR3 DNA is TGCGCCAGCAGCTTAAGGGTGGACACCATCTATGGCTACACCTTC. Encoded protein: CASSLRVDTIYGYTF.

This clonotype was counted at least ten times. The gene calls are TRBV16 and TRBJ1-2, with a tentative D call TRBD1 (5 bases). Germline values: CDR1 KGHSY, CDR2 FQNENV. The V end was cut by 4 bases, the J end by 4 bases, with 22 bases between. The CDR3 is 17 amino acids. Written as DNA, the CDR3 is TGTGCCAGCAGCCCCTCGGGGGTACCCGCCCTGGGCTATGGCTACACCTTC. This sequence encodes CASSPSGVPALGYGYTF.

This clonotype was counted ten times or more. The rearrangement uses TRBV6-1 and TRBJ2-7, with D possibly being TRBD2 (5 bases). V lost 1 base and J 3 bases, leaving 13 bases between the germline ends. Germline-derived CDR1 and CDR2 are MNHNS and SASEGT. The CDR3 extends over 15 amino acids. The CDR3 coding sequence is TGTGCCAGCAGTGAAGGTCCTAGCCAATTCTACGAGCAGTACTTC. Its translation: CASSEGPSQFYEQYF.

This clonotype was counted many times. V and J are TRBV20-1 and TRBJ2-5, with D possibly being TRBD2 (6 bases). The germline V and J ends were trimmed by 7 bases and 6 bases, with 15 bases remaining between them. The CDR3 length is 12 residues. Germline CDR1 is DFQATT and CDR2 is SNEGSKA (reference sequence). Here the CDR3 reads CSVPGRKKTQYF. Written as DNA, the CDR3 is TGCAGTGTACCAGGGAGGAAAAAGACCCAGTACTTC.

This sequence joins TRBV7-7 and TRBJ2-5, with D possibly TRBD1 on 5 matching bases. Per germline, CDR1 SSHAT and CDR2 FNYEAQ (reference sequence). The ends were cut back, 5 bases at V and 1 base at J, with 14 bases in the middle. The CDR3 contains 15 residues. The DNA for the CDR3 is TGTGCCAGCAGCCAAGGGGCGATCTTCCAAGAGACCCAGTACTTC. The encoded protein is CASSQGAIFQETQYF.

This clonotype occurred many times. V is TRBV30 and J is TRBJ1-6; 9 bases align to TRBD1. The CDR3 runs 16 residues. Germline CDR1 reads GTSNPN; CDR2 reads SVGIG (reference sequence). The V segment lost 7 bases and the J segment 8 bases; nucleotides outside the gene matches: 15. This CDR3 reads CASTTGGQGIYSPLHF. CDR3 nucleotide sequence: TGTGCCTCCACCACGGGGGGACAGGGAATTTATTCACCCCTCCACTTT.

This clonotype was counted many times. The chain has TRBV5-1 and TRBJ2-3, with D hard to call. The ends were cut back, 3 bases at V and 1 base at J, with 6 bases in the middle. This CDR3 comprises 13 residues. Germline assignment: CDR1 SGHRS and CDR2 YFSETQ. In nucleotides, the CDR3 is TGCGCCAGCAGCTACACAGGCACAGATACGCAGTATTTT. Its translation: CASSYTGTDTQYF.